This T cell receptor beta chain appears in the sequencing data of a study of regulatory T cells in long-lasting Graves disease. Time point of the sample: newly diagnosed GD, antithyroid drugs for less than 3 months. RNA isolated from PBMCs was used to make the TCR library. The patients included were those that came from an endocrinology department in Xi'an, China. Germline loops: CDR1 ENHRY, CDR2 SYGVKD. The CDR3 consists of 13 residues. Trimming took 6 bases from V and 4 from J, leaving 11 bases between them. This clonotype was observed many times. Building of the TCR beta libraries involved iRepertoire HTBI primers and Arm-PCR of CDR3 regions. TCRdb re-analysed the multiplex PCR reads in MiXCR, keeping a single row per CDR3 protein. The sample has 450,000 to 500,000 distinct CDR3 sequences, about a sixth seen once. The sample was also reused in another study, on T cells in Graves' hyperthyroidism and ophthalmopathy. Per that study: Expanded thyroid clonotypes (above 0.001) were mostly also found in blood.

The chain joins TRBV10-3 to TRBJ2-3; D unclear. The sequence came from a man between 40 and 49 years old with Graves disease. The sample was peripheral blood mononuclear cells (PBMCs), taken at new diagnosis, from a patient treated with antithyroid drugs. The CDR3 nucleotides are TGTGCCATCAGCACGGTGAGCGCAGATACGCAGTATTTT. The encoded protein is CAISTVSADTQYF.